Listed here are 29 T cell receptor beta chains from one sample, sequenced in a study of regulatory T cells in long-lasting Graves disease. Time point indicated: persistent/refractory GD, antithyroid drugs over 5 years with positive TRAb. PBMC RNA served as the TCR library source. Building of the TCR beta libraries involved iRepertoire HTBI primers and Arm-PCR of CDR3 regions. From the multiplex PCR reads, TCRdb called clonotypes with MiXCR, one entry per CDR3 protein. The top ten hold just under 30% of the sample, which has about 340,000 distinct CDR3 sequences, about 20% seen once. Source: peripheral blood mononuclear cells (PBMCs), taken when the disease was refractory, from a patient treated with antithyroid drugs. These receptors all stem from a female donor with Graves disease.

The chain couples TRBV5-1 to TRBJ2-5; TRBD2 matches at 15 bases. The CDR3 length is 15 residues. The V gene's germline CDR1 is SGHRS and CDR2 YFSETQ. The V and J ends lost 6 bases and 5 bases, in that order; junction bases with no gene match: 5. CDR3 sequence: CASKGLAGGSETQYF. CDR3 coding DNA: TGCGCCAGCAAGGGACTAGCGGGAGGATCGGAGACCCAGTACTTC.

The chain combines TRBV7-9 with TRBJ1-2, with 7 nucleotides matching TRBD1. With V trimmed by 4 bases and J by 2 bases, 7 bases remained unmatched. Looked up from germline, CDR1 is SEHNR and CDR2 is FQNEAQ (reference sequence). This CDR3 comprises 15 residues. As DNA, the CDR3 is TGTGCCAGCAGCTCTCGCGGACAGGAAAACTATGGCTACACCTTC. Translated, it gives CASSSRGQENYGYTF.

The table lists this clonotype with many counts. J is TRBJ1-5 and V is TRBV24-1, with D possibly matching TRBD1 (5 bases). Germline CDR1 KGHDR, CDR2 SFDVKD. CDR3 length equals 14 residues. Trimming stripped 1 base from V and 2 bases from J, with 5 bases between. The CDR3 bases are TGTGCCACCAGTGATTTAGGGGGCAATCAGCCCCAGCATTTT. Translated: CATSDLGGNQPQHF.

On this clonotype: A much larger clone lies one base from this, so it may be a read error. This chain links TRBV11-2 with TRBJ1-1; D gene uncertain. Between the trimmed V and J ends, which lost 7 bases and 3 bases, there was a span of 18 bases. This CDR3 region has 15 residues. CDR1 is SGHAT, CDR2 FQNNGV, per germline. CDR3 protein: CASTEKGRADTEAFF. The DNA for the CDR3 is TGTGCCAGCACCGAAAAAGGGCGGGCTGACACTGAAGCTTTCTTT.

This clonotype was counted ten times or more. The gene calls are TRBV24-1 and TRBJ1-2; D is possibly TRBD1 (5 bases). V lost 3 bases and J 3 bases, leaving 13 bases between the germline ends. Germline V lookup: CDR1 KGHDR, CDR2 SFDVKD. This CDR3 region has 15 residues. CDR3 DNA: TGTGCCACCAGTGATGGGACGCTATCGGACTATGGCTACACCTTC. Protein product: CATSDGTLSDYGYTF.

This clonotype was counted ten times or more. CDR3 sequence: CASSLRGGLGQPQHF. The CDR3 DNA sequence: TGTGCCAGCAGCCTCAGGGGAGGTTTGGGTCAGCCCCAGCATTTT. This sequence joins TRBV12-3 or TRBV12-4 and TRBJ1-5; maybe TRBD1 (6 bases). With 6 bases removed from V and 6 bases from J, the gap between germline ends came to 18 bases. The CDR3 extends over 15 amino acids.

This clonotype has more than one count but fewer than ten. V usage is TRBV27 and J usage is TRBJ1-4, with D maybe TRBD1 (5 bases). The CDR3 length is 15 residues. V lost 5 bases and J 0 bases, leaving 10 bases between the germline ends. The germline gives CDR1 MNHEY, CDR2 SMNVEV (reference sequence). CDR3 nucleotide sequence: TGTGCCAGCAGTCCGGACACTGCAACTAATGAAAAACTGTTTTTT. Its translation: CASSPDTATNEKLFF. The full variable domain, its missing parts supplied by reference TRBV27 and TRBJ1-4, is EAQVTQNPRYLITVTGKKLTVTCSQNMNHEYMSWYRQDPGLGLRQIYYSMNVEVTDKGDVPEGYKVSRKEKRNFPLILESPSPNQTSLYFCASSPDTATNEKLFFGSGTQLSVL.

This clonotype has at least ten counts. CDR3 in amino acids: CSVYDRGPEAFF. The CDR3 DNA sequence: TGCAGCGTTTATGACAGGGGGCCTGAAGCTTTCTTT. This rearrangement joins TRBV29-1 to TRBJ1-1, with TRBD1 matching 10 bases. This CDR3 comprises 12 residues. Losses at the gene ends were 5 bases for V and 6 bases for J; bases not matched to a gene: 3. Looked up from germline, CDR1 is SQVTM and CDR2 is ANQGSEA.

J is TRBJ2-2 and V is TRBV12-3 or TRBV12-4; D remains ambiguous. This CDR3 is 13 amino acids long. Trimming left V 3 bases short and J 3 bases short, with 5 bases between. The CDR3 DNA reads TGTGCCAGCAGTTTTCTCGACACCGGGGAGCTGTTTTTT. Its protein is CASSFLDTGELFF.

The chain is built from TRBV24-1 and TRBJ1-2; 11 bases are shared with TRBD1. The ends lost 2 bases at V and 6 bases at J; junction bases unmatched: 4. This CDR3 has 15 residues. Germline V gene data show CDR1 as KGHDR and CDR2 as SFDVKD. This CDR3 reads CATSDSRTGGHGYTF. The CDR3 DNA is TGTGCCACCAGTGATTCCCGGACAGGGGGCCATGGCTACACCTTC.

This clonotype showed up just a few times. This sequence joins TRBV20-1 and TRBJ2-7; 8 bases line up with TRBD1. After removal of 5 bases from V and 2 bases from J, the junction contained 5 bases not matched to a gene. The CDR3 has 13 residues. Per the germline V gene, CDR1 is DFQATT and CDR2 is SNEGSKA (reference sequence). CDR3 sequence: CSAGLQGAYEQYF. In nucleotides, the CDR3 is TGCAGTGCTGGCTTACAGGGGGCCTACGAGCAGTACTTC.

V is TRBV6-8 and J is TRBJ2-7; D may correspond to TRBD1 or TRBD2 (5 bases each). The CDR3 contains 16 residues. Trimming shortened V by 0 bases and J by 1 base, and 13 bases separated the two germline ends. Looked up from germline, CDR1 is MNHGY and CDR2 is SAAAGT. For the CDR3, the DNA is TGTGCCAGCAGTTACTCGTGGGGGAGAATGTCCTACGAGCAGTACTTC. This translates into CASSYSWGRMSYEQYF.

V usage is TRBV4-1 and J usage is TRBJ2-5, with D tentatively TRBD1 (5 bases). Germline V CDR1 and CDR2: MGHRA, YSYEKL. The ends were cut back, 5 bases at V and 4 bases at J, with 14 bases in the middle. The CDR3 has 14 residues. The CDR3 DNA reads TGCGCCAGCAGCAGAGTAGGGGTCCGAGAGACCCAGTACTTC. Its protein is CASSRVGVRETQYF.

In this sample, this clonotype turned up many times. For the CDR3, the DNA is TGTGCCAGCAGCTTTGGGACAGATGAAGCTTTCTTT. Translation: CASSFGTDEAFF. V gene TRBV11-3 combines with J gene TRBJ1-1; 7 bases agree with TRBD1. The CDR3 runs to 12 residues. Germline CDR1 SGHNT, CDR2 YENEEA. Trimming removed 3 bases from V and 7 bases from J; junction bases left unmatched: 2.

This chain connects TRBV6-1 to TRBJ1-5; D might be TRBD1 (6 bases). Trimming removed 6 bases at V and 0 bases at J, with 12 bases between. The CDR3 consists of 15 residues. Germline CDR1 is MNHNS and CDR2 is SASEGT. The chain's CDR3 is CASSRGPYSNQPQHF. The CDR3 DNA is TGTGCCAGCAGCCGGGGGCCCTATAGCAATCAGCCCCAGCATTTT.

There are a few counts of this clonotype. The chain is built from TRBV4-1 and TRBJ1-2; 10 nucleotides align to TRBD1. The V and J ends lost 5 bases and 7 bases, in that order; junction bases with no gene match: 10. The CDR3 covers 15 residues. Germline V gene sequence: CDR1 MGHRA, CDR2 YSYEKL. For the CDR3, the DNA is TGCGCCAGCAGCTTAGCCGGGACAGGGGTCGCTGGCTACACCTTC. Its translation is CASSLAGTGVAGYTF.

This clonotype was picked up many times. The chain employs TRBV28 and TRBJ2-7; TRBD2 matches 7 bases. CDR3 length equals 14 residues. CDR1 MDHEN and CDR2 SYDVKM come from the germline V gene. Losses at the gene ends were 3 bases for V and 5 bases for J; bases not matched to a gene: 7. CDR3 in amino acids: CASSFVSGTDEQYF. CDR3 in DNA: TGTGCCAGCAGTTTCGTCAGCGGGACCGACGAGCAGTACTTC.

The gene calls are TRBV27 and TRBJ2-5; D gene uncertain. CDR1 and CDR2 (germline): MNHEY, SMNVEV (reference sequence). V shed 6 bases and J shed 2 bases, with 10 bases lying between them. The CDR3 runs 13 residues. CDR3 residues: CASRPHSQETQYF. DNA for the CDR3: TGTGCCAGCAGGCCCCACTCTCAAGAGACCCAGTACTTC.

A single count supports this clonotype. V and J are TRBV27 and TRBJ2-5; 9 bases match TRBD1. Looked up from germline, CDR1 is MNHEY and CDR2 is SMNVEV (reference sequence). CDR3 length: 16 amino acids. Germline trimming cut 5 bases from V and 5 bases from J; bases unmatched to any gene: 12. The CDR3 coding sequence is TGTGCCAGCAGTCTCCGGGACAGGGTGGCGTCGGAGACCCAGTACTTC. It translates to CASSLRDRVASETQYF.

This clonotype was counted at least ten times. The rearrangement uses TRBV12-3 or TRBV12-4 and TRBJ1-4; 7 bases align to TRBD1. With 3 bases clipped from V and 7 bases from J, the junction kept 2 bases outside the gene matches. This CDR3 is 13 amino acids long. The CDR3 region is CASSFQGGEKLFF. The CDR3, as DNA: TGTGCCAGCAGTTTCCAGGGGGGTGAAAAACTGTTTTTT.

Concerning this clonotype itself: One end of the junction is discordant with germline, which a read error may explain. The chain is built from TRBV20-1 and TRBJ1-2; D ambiguous. Germline-derived CDR1 and CDR2 are DFQATT and SNEGSKA (reference sequence). The CDR3 is 16 amino acids. The CDR3 region has the DNA TGCAGTGCTAGAGATTTGGCGGGCCTCAGAGACTATGACTACACCTTC. It encodes CSARDLAGLRDYDYTF.

This clonotype was counted ten times or more. The rearrangement uses TRBV11-2 and TRBJ1-1; D remains ambiguous. This CDR3 spans 14 amino acids. Germline assignment: CDR1 SGHAT and CDR2 FQNNGV. V lost 2 bases to trimming and J lost 1 base, with 8 bases between them. The CDR3: CASSLLAPNTEAFF. The CDR3 DNA reads as TGTGCCAGCAGCTTATTGGCTCCGAACACTGAAGCTTTCTTT.

This clonotype was seen more than once but under ten times. The genes are TRBV14 and TRBJ2-7; 10 bases are a match to TRBD2. Germline CDR1 and CDR2: SGHDN and FVKESK. V gave up 0 bases and J gave up 4 bases; unmatched junction bases: 18. The CDR3 sequence is 20 residues long. This CDR3 reads CASSQEGKEIELAGVYEQYF. The CDR3 coding sequence is TGTGCCAGCAGCCAAGAGGGGAAAGAAATCGAGCTAGCGGGAGTTTACGAGCAGTACTTC.

This clonotype was found a few times. V gene TRBV4-3 combines with J gene TRBJ1-2, with D perhaps TRBD1 (6 bases). The V end lost 0 bases, the J end lost 8 bases, and 16 bases lay between the germline ends. Looked up from germline, CDR1 is LGHNA and CDR2 is YSLEER. CDR3 size: 15 residues. CDR3 sequence reads: CASSQDLRGAHGYTF. The CDR3 coding sequence is TGCGCCAGCAGCCAAGACCTTAGGGGGGCTCACGGCTACACCTTC.

In this sample, this clonotype turned up many times. This sequence joins TRBV2 and TRBJ2-7; D is unresolved. The CDR3 contains 12 residues. The germline V gene has CDR1 SNHLY and CDR2 FYNNEI. The ends were cut back, 6 bases at V and 1 base at J, with 7 bases in the middle. The CDR3 region is CASSPISYEQYF. CDR3 DNA: TGTGCCAGCAGCCCAATTTCCTACGAGCAGTACTTC. Supplemented by reference TRBV2 and TRBJ2-7, the full variable domain reads EPEVTQTPSHQVTQMGQEVILRCVPISNHLYFYWYRQILGQKVEFLVSFYNNEISEKSEIFDDQFSVERPDGSNFTLKIRSTKLEDSAMYFCASSPISYEQYFGPGTRLTVT.

The table lists this clonotype with a few counts. This chain connects TRBV20-1 to TRBJ1-2, with D possibly TRBD1 on 6 matching bases. The CDR3 runs to 14 residues. Trimming took off 6 bases at V and 5 bases at J, with 19 bases between the two ends. The germline gives CDR1 DFQATT, CDR2 SNEGSKA (reference sequence). CDR3: CSAARDGTGYGYTF. The CDR3 nucleotides are TGCAGTGCGGCCCGGGACGGCACAGGGTATGGCTACACCTTC.

This clonotype was seen only a few times. V usage is TRBV11-2 and J usage is TRBJ2-5; D is perhaps TRBD1 (7 bases). CDR3 length equals 14 residues. The V and J ends lost 4 bases and 4 bases respectively, with 13 bases between them. CDR1 and CDR2 from the germline V gene are SGHAT and FQNNGV. The chain's CDR3 is CASSSGGPPETQYF. Written as DNA, the CDR3 is TGTGCCAGCAGCTCAGGGGGGCCCCCAGAGACCCAGTACTTC.

The chain recombines TRBV10-3 with TRBJ2-5; 8 bases map to TRBD2. Unmatched junction bases numbered 14, after V lost 0 bases and J lost 5 bases. The CDR3 extends over 18 amino acids. Germline V gene lookup returns CDR1 ENHRY and CDR2 SYGVKD. The CDR3 loop is CAISESYLASGGKETQYF. The CDR3 nucleotides are TGTGCCATCAGTGAGTCGTACTTAGCCAGCGGGGGTAAGGAGACCCAGTACTTC.

Concerning this clonotype itself: A read error may be the cause here, since a much bigger clone is one base away. The V gene is TRBV20-1, the J gene TRBJ1-5; D perhaps matches TRBD1 (5 bases). CDR3 length: 16 amino acids. The V end lost 0 bases, the J end lost 0 bases, and 12 bases lay between the germline ends. Germline CDR1 DFQATT, CDR2 SNEGSKA (reference sequence). The CDR3 DNA is TGCAGTGCTAGAGAGGGGCCAGGGAGTAGCAATCAGCCCCAGCATTTT. Protein: CSAREGPGSSNQPQHF.